The source of this TCR beta chain is a study of tumor-infiltrating lymphocytes in localized non-small cell lung cancer (TCRdb year 2021). A note on the overall study: Patients whose samples were collected after neoadjuvant chemotherapy, as well as both smokers and never-smokers and several histologies, were included in the cohort. Each patient provided resected tumor tissue plus uninvolved lung tissue from the same patient, with the uninvolved lung tissue described as non-adjacent to the tumor. Flow cytometry, multiplex immunofluorescence, RNA-seq, exome sequencing and proteomics were applied to the same patients as TCR sequencing, which was one of several integrated assays. In total, the ICON cohort consisted of fewer than 190 surgical patients with localized non-small cell lung cancer who had their tumors resected. For around 57 patients, immunoSEQ T-cell fraction was compared between paired tumor and uninvolved lung. General findings and caveats noted by the study authors: In line with immunofluorescence CD3 counts, TCRbeta sequencing supported higher T cell infiltration in tumors compared with uninvolved lung tissue. Since assay coverage differed from patient to patient depending on how much tissue was available, TCR sequencing was done for only a subset of the cohort. TCR-derived T-cell fraction did not differ between the flow cytometry-defined immunotypes IM1 (good prognosis) and IM2 (poor prognosis). Because different pieces of the same tissue were used for different assays, technical variation could not be separated from intratumor heterogeneity.

On this clone: Its binding antigen is unknown. Base quality data are lacking; no much larger clone is found one base away.

Patient enrollment in ICON started in the first half of 2016, and the final patient was enrolled in 2018. Fresh tumor and matched uninvolved tissue for in-depth immune analyses, including TCR sequencing, were collected from a subcohort of under 85 patients. DNA isolated from bulk tissue, without cell sorting, was used for TCR sequencing. The T-cell fraction in tumor and uninvolved lung tissue was provided by TCR sequencing with the immunoSEQ assay. As for the authors' bioinformatics: For survival analysis, patients were divided into high (upper tertile) and low (lower two tertiles) T-cell fraction groups, which were compared by log-rank test. Paired tumor versus uninvolved lung differences in T-cell fraction were tested with a signed-rank test. Sourced from immuneACCESS, this table was stored by TCRdb with only in-frame sequences that have V and J called. A share of the clones is absent; for the studies checked, an unresolved V gene accounts for under half, and the remainder has no known explanation. The V and J calls and clone size were taken over from that table, and D and trimming were inferred from the DNA. The sample table holds roughly 15,000 clones, of which roughly 70% were seen once. The top ten clonotypes cover roughly a fifth of the sample.

Clipping removes 2 bases from V and 7 bases from J, with 4 as the unmatched junction base count. The germline V gene encodes CDR1 MNHEY and CDR2 SVGAGI. Its CDR3 holds 14 amino acids, cysteine through phenylalanine. CDR3 DNA only is kept here, 42 bases in frame from base 1. This TCR was recovered from a human donor with non-small cell lung cancer. Sequenced: uninvolved lung tissue not adjacent to the tumor. The sequence joins TRBV6-5 to TRBJ1-4, with 7 bases in between that match TRBD1. The CDR3: CASSYGGGGEKLFF. The nucleotides are TGTGCCAGCAGTTACGGAGGGGGCGGTGAAAAACTGTTTTTT.